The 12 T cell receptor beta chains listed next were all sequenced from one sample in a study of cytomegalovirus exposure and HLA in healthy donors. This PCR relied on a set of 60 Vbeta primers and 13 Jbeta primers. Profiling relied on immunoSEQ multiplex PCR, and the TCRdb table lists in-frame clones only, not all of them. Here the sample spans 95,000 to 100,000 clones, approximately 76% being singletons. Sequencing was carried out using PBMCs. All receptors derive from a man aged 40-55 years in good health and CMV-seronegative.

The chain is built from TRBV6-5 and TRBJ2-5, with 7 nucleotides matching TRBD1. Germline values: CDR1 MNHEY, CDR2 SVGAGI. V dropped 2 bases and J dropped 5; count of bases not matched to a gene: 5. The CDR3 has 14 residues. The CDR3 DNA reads TGTGCCAGCAGTTACAACCGGGACAGTGAGACCCAGTACTTC. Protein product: CASSYNRDSETQYF.

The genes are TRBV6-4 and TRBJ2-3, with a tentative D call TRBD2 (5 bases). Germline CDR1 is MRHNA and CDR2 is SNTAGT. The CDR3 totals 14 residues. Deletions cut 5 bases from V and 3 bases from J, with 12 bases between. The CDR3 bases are TGTGCCAGCAGTTCCGAGGGCCATACAGATACGCAGTATTTT. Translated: CASSSEGHTDTQYF.

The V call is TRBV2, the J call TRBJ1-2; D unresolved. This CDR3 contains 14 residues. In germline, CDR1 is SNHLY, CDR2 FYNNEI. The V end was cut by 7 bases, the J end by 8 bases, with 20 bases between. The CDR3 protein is CASISYVGWEGYTF. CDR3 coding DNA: TGTGCCAGCATTAGCTACGTAGGCTGGGAGGGCTACACCTTC.

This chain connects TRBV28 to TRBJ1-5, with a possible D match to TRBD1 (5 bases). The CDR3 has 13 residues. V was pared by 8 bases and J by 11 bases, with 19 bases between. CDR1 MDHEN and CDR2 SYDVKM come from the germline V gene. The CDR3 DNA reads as TGTGCCAGCGGTCAGGGCCTATCTAGGTCCCAGCATTTT. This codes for CASGQGLSRSQHF.

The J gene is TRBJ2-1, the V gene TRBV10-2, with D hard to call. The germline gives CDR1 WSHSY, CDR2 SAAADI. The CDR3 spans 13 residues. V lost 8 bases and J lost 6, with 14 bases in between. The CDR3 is CASGPTTANEQFF. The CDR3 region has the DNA TGCGCCAGCGGTCCCACTACGGCCAATGAGCAGTTCTTC.

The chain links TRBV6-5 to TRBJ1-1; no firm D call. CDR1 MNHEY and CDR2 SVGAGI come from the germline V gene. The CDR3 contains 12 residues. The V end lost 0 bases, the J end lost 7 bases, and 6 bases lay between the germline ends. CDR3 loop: CASSYSAGEAFF. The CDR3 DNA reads TGTGCCAGCAGTTACTCGGCTGGTGAAGCTTTCTTT.

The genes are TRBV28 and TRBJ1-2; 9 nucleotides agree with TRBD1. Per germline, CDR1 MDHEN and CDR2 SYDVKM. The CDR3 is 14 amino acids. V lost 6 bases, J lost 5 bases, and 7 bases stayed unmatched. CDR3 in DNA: TGTGCCAGCAGATCCGGGACAGGGAGATATGGCTACACCTTC. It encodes CASRSGTGRYGYTF.

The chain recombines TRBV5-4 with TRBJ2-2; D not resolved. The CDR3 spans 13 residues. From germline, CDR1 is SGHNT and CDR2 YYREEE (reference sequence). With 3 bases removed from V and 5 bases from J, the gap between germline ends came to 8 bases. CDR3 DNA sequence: TGTGCCAGCAGCTCCACACAAACCGGGGAGCTGTTTTTT. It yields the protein CASSSTQTGELFF.

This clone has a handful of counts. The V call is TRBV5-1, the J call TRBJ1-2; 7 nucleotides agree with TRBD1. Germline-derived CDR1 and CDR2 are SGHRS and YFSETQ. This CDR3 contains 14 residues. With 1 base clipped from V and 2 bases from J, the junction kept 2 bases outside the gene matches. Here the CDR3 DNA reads TGCGCCAGCAGCTTGAAGGGGGCGAACTATGGCTACACCTTC. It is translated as CASSLKGANYGYTF.

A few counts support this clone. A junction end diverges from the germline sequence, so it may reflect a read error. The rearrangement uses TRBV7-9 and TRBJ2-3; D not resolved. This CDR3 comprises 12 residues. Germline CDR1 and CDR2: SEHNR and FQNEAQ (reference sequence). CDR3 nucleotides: TGTTCCAGCAGCTTAGTTTCGGATACGCAGTATTTT. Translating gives CSSSLVSDTQYF.

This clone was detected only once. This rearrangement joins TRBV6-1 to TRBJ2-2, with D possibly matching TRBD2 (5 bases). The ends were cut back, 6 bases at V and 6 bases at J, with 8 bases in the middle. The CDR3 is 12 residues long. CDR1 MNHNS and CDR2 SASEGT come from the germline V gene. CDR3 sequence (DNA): TGTGCCAGCAGGGCTAGCCCCGGGGAGCTGTTTTTT. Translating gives CASRASPGELFF.

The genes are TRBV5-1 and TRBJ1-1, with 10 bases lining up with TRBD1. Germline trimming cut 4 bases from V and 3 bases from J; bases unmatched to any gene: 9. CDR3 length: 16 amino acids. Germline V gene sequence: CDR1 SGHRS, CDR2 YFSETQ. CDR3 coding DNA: TGCGCCAGCAGCGCGGGACAGGGGACCCACCACACTGAAGCTTTCTTT. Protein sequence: CASSAGQGTHHTEAFF.